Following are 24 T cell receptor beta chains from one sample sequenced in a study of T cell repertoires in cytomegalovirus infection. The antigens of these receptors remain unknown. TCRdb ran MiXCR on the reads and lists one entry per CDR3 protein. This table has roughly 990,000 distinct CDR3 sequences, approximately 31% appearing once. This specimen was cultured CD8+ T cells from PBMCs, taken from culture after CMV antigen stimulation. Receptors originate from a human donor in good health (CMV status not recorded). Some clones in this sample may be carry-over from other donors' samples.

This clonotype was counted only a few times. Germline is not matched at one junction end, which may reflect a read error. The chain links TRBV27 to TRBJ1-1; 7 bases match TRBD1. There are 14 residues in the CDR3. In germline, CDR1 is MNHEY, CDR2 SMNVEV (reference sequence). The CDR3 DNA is TGCGCCAGCAGCTTGGCCCAGGGGGGCACTGAAGCTTTCTTT. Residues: CASSLAQGGTEAFF.

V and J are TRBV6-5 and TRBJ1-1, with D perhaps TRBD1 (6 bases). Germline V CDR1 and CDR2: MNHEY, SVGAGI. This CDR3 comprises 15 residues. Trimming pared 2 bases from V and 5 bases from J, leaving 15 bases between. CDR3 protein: CASSYAWGARTEAFF. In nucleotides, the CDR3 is TGTGCCAGCAGTTACGCGTGGGGGGCAAGGACTGAAGCTTTCTTT.

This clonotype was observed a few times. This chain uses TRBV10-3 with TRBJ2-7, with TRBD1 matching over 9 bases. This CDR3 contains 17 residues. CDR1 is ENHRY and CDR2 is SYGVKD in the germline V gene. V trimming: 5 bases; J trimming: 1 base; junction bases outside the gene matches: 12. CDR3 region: CAISKTPGQGSSYEQYF. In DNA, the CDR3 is TGTGCCATCAGTAAGACACCGGGACAGGGCAGTTCCTACGAGCAGTACTTC.

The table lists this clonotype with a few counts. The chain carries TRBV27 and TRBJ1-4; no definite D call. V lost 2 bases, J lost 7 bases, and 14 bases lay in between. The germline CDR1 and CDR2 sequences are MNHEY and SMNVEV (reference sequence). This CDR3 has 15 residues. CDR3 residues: CASSLGGRGSEKLFF. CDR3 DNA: TGTGCCAGCAGTTTAGGAGGCCGCGGAAGTGAAAAACTGTTTTTT. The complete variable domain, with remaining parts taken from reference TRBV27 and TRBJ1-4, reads EAQVTQNPRYLITVTGKKLTVTCSQNMNHEYMSWYRQDPGLGLRQIYYSMNVEVTDKGDVPEGYKVSRKEKRNFPLILESPSPNQTSLYFCASSLGGRGSEKLFFGSGTQLSVL.

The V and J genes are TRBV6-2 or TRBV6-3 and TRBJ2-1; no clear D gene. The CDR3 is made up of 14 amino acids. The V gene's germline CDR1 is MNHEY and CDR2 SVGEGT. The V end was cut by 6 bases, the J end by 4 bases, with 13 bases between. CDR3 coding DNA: TGTGCCAGCAGGGACCAGACCGAATACAATGAGCAGTTCTTC. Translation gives CASRDQTEYNEQFF.

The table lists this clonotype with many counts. DNA of the CDR3: TGTGCCAGCAGCTTAGCCGGGTACAGGGTCGGGGAGACCCAGTACTTC. As protein: CASSLAGYRVGETQYF. This chain connects TRBV7-6 to TRBJ2-5, with D perhaps TRBD1 (6 bases). CDR1 SGHVS and CDR2 FNYEAQ come from the germline V gene. The CDR3 is made up of 16 amino acids. Trimming took 0 bases from V and 5 from J, leaving 16 bases between them. The whole variable domain, filled in from reference TRBV7-6 and TRBJ2-5, reads GAGVSQSPRYKVTKRGQDVALRCDPISGHVSLYWYRQALGQGPEFLTYFNYEAQQDKSGLPNDRFSAERPEGSISTLTIQRTEQRDSAMYRCASSLAGYRVGETQYFGPGTRLLVL.

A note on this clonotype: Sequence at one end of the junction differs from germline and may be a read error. The chain's CDR3 is CVSRISNSPLHF. For the CDR3, the DNA is TGTGTCAGCAGAATCAGCAATTCACCCCTCCACTTT. The V gene is TRBV27, the J gene TRBJ1-6; D is undetermined. CDR1 is MNHEY, CDR2 SMNVEV, per germline (reference sequence). This CDR3 comprises 12 residues.

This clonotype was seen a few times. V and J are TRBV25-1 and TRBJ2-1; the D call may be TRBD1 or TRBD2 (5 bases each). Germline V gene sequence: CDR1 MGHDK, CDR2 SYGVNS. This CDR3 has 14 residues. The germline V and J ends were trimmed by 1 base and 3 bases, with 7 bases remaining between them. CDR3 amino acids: CASSEFGGYNEQFF. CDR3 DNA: TGTGCCAGCAGTGAATTTGGGGGCTACAATGAGCAGTTCTTC. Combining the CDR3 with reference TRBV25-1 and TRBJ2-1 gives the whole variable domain EADIYQTPRYLVIGTGKKITLECSQTMGHDKMYWYQQDPGMELHLIHYSYGVNSTEKGDLSSESTVSRIRTEHFPLTLESARPSHTSQYLCASSEFGGYNEQFFGPGTRLTVL.

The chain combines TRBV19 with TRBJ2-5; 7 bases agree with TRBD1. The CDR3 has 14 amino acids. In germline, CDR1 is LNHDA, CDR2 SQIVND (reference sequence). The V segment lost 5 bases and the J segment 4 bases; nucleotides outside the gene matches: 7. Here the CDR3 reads CASSGIYRGETQYF. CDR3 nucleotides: TGTGCCAGTAGTGGGATCTACAGGGGAGAGACCCAGTACTTC.

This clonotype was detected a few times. The CDR3 DNA reads as TGTGCCAGCAGCACCCAAACGACAGGGACCTACGAGCAGTACTTC. Translating it yields CASSTQTTGTYEQYF. The chain employs TRBV13 and TRBJ2-7, with 7 bases that match TRBD1. The germline gives CDR1 PRHDT, CDR2 FYEKMQ (reference sequence). V shed 5 bases, J shed 2 bases, and the junction held 9 bases outside the gene matches. This CDR3 is 15 amino acids long.

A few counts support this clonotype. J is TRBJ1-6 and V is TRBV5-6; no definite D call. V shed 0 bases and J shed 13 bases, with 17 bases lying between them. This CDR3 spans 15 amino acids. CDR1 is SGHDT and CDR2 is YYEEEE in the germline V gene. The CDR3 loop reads CASSLEENPRSPLHF. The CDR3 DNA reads TGTGCCAGCAGCTTGGAGGAAAACCCACGTAGCCCCCTCCACTTT.

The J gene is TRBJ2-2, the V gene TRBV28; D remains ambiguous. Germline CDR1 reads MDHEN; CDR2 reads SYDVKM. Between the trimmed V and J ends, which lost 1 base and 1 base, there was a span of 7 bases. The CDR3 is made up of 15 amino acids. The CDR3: CASSLFRMNTGELFF. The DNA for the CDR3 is TGTGCCAGCAGTTTATTCAGGATGAACACCGGGGAGCTGTTTTTT.

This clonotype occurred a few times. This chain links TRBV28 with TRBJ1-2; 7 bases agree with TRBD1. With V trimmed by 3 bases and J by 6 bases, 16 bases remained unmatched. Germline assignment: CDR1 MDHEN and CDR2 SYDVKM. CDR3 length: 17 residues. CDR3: CASSFTLPDRSKDGYTF. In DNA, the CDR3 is TGTGCCAGCAGTTTCACACTACCGGACAGGTCAAAAGATGGCTACACCTTC.

The CDR3 DNA follows: TGTGCCAGCAGTTTGTGGGGTATGGAGAATCAGCCCCAGCATTTT. It yields the protein CASSLWGMENQPQHF. The rearrangement links TRBV28 to TRBJ1-5, with no clear D. Looked up from germline, CDR1 is MDHEN and CDR2 is SYDVKM. The CDR3 runs to 15 residues. With 3 bases removed from V and 4 bases from J, the gap between germline ends came to 13 bases.

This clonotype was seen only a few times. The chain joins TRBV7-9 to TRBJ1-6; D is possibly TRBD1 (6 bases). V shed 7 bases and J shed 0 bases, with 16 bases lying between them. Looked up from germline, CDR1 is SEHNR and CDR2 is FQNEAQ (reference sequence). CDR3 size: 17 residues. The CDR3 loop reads CASMGAAGSSYNSPLHF. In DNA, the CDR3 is TGTGCCAGCATGGGGGCCGCAGGGAGCTCCTATAATTCACCCCTCCACTTT.

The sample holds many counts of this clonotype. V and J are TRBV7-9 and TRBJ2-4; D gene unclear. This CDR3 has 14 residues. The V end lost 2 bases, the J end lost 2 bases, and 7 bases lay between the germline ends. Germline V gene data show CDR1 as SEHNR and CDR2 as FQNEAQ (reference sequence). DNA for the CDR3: TGTGCCAGCAGCTTAAAGGGTTCCAAAAACATTCAGTACTTC. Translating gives CASSLKGSKNIQYF.

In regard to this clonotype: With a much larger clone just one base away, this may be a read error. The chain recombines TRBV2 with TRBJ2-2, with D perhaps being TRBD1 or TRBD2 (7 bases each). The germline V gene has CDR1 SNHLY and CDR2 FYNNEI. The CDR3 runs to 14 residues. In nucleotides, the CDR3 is TGTGTCAGCATAACCAGGGGGGGGACCGGGGAGCTGTTTTTT. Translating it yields CVSITRGGTGELFF.

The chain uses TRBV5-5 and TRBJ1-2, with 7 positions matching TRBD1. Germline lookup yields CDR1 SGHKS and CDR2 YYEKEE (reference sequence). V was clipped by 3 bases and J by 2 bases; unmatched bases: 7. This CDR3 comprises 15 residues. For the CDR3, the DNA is TGTGCCAGCAGCTCTCTCATGACAGGGAACTATGGCTACACCTTC. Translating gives CASSSLMTGNYGYTF. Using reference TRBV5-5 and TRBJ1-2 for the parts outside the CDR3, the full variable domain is DAGVTQSPTHLIKTRGQQVTLRCSPISGHKSVSWYQQVLGQGPQFIFQYYEKEERGRGNFPDRFSARQFPNYSSELNVNALLLGDSALYLCASSSLMTGNYGYTFGSGTRLTVV.

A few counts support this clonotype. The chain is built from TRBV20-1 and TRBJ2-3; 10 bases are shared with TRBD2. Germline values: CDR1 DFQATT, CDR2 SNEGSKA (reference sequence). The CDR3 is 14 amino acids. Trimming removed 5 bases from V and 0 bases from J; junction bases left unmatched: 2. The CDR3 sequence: CSAPLAGSTDTQYF. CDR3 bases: TGCAGTGCTCCACTAGCGGGGAGCACAGATACGCAGTATTTT.

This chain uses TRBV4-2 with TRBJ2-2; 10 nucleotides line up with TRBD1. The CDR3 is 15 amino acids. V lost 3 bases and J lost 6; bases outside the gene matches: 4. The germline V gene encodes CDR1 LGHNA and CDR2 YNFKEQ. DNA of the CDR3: TGTGCCAGCAGCCAGGGACAGGGGATCGCCGGGGAGCTGTTTTTT. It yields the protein CASSQGQGIAGELFF.

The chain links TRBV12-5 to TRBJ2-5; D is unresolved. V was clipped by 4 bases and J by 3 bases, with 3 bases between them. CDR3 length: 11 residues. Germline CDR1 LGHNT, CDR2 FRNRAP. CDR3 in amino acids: CASGSKETQYF. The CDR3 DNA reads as TGTGCTAGTGGTTCCAAAGAGACCCAGTACTTC.

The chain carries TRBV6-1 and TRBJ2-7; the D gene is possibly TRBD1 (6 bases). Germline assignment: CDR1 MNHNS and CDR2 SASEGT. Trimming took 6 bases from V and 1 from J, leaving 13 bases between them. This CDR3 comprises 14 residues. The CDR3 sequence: CASSRQDLSYEQYV. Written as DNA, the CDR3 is TGTGCCAGCAGCCGACAGGACCTTTCCTACGAGCAGTACGTC.

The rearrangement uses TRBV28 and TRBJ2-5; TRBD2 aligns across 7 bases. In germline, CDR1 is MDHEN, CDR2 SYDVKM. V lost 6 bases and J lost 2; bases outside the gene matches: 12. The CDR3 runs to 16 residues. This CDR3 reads CASRHSYRGDQETQYF. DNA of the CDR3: TGTGCCAGCAGACATTCATATCGGGGGGATCAAGAGACCCAGTACTTC.

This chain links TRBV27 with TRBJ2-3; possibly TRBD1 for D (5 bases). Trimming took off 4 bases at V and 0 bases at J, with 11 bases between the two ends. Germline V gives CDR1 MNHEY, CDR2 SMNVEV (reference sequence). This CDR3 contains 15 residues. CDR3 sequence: CASSSRVTSTDTQYF. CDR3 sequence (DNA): TGTGCCAGCAGTTCCAGGGTGACAAGCACAGATACGCAGTATTTT.